This T cell receptor (beta chain) was obtained from a study of T cell repertoires in cytomegalovirus infection (dated by TCRdb to between 2017 and 2020). Turning to the overall study: The HLA type of each donor mattered for the analysis, because public TCR beta signatures pointed to carriage of CMV infection along with the matching HLA type. Overall study results and their limits: In both this cohort and an independent cohort of 350 or so donors, the cumulative frequency of public TCR beta family members distinguished carriers of CMV infection plus the relevant HLA type. In the ex vivo response, HLA-C-restricted CMV-specific TCR beta clonotypes were dominant, and in two of eight donors the single most frequent clonotype came from this HLA-C-restricted group.

Looking up the germline V gene yields CDR1 MNHEY and CDR2 SVGEGT. The CDR3 numbers 15 residues from cysteine through phenylalanine. CDR3 DNA only is kept here, 45 bases in frame from base 1. Clipping removes 2 bases from V and 3 bases from J, with 6 as the unmatched junction base count. This clonotype was counted between two and nine times. Its specific antigen is unknown. No clone much larger than this one lies a single base away; base qualities are absent. Sequencer: Illumina HiSeq 1500. The public reads were reanalyzed by TCRdb: fastp trimming at Q25, MiXCR alignment, in-frame beta chains only. Here each entry gathers all rows of one CDR3 protein and keeps the most common genes and DNA. Present in this sample are around 270,000 distinct CDR3 sequences, roughly 10% of which were seen just once. The ten largest clones add up to around 15% of the sample.

Rearrangement joined TRBV6-2 or TRBV6-3 to TRBJ1-2; the central 7 bases match TRBD1. The material sequenced was PBMCs. The receptor's source is a human donor in good health (CMV status not recorded). Some clones in this sample may be carry-over from other donors' samples. The base sequence is TGTGCCAGCAGTTACAGGGGGCGCGGGGACTATGGCTACACCTTC. Its translation reads: CASSYRGRGDYGYTF.